Detailed here is one TCR beta chain. Its antigen remains unknown. The source of the sample is a study of human T cells and chemical hapten exposure. For the study at large: Patch testing placed 0.01% DPC on the upper back, with readings at 6 days.

Study-level findings and limits: The study found that PT1 expanded TCR counts correlated positively with patch test score. Expanded TCR sets contained significantly more large CDR3 similarity clusters than controls.

TCRdb reprocessed the RACE reads with MiXCR, giving one entry per CDR3 protein. Here the sample spans about 250,000 distinct CDR3 sequences, almost 8% being singletons. Specified time point: pre-sensitization, week 0. Sample treatment: therapeutic diphenylcyclopropenone sensitization with weekly scalp DPC. This sequence originates from a man aged 18 to 35 with alopecia areata. Some clones in this sample may be carry-over from other donors' samples. Source: whole blood, taken in connection with sensitization to the hapten diphenylcyclopropenone (DPC).

CDR3 nucleotide sequence: TGTGCCAGCAAGACAACACACACAGATACGCAGTATTTT. Amino acid sequence: CASKTTHTDTQYF. The chain couples TRBV2 to TRBJ2-3; no definite D call. The CDR3 spans 13 residues. V was trimmed by 7 bases and J by 2 bases, leaving 10 bases between them. CDR1 SNHLY and CDR2 FYNNEI come from the germline V gene. Full variable domain (remainder filled in from reference TRBV2 and TRBJ2-3): EPEVTQTPSHQVTQMGQEVILRCVPISNHLYFYWYRQILGQKVEFLVSFYNNEISEKSEIFDDQFSVERPDGSNFTLKIRSTKLEDSAMYFCASKTTHTDTQYFGPGTRLTVL.